The 30 T cell receptor beta chains below were found in one sample sequenced in a study of CD8 T cells in ankylosing spondylitis (dated by TCRdb to the late 2010s). Libraries were prepared through 5' RACE. Sequencing relied on an Illumina HiSeq 2500. TCRdb trimmed the raw reads at Q25, called clones with MiXCR and kept productive beta chains. Rows merge per CDR3 protein into single entries with the most common DNA and genes. In all, the sample holds 130,000 or so distinct CDR3 sequences, and around 7% of those were seen once. The ten largest clones take up 12% of the sample. Sequencing was carried out using blood, either unsorted or a sorted T cell fraction (not recorded which). Receptors originate from a male donor with ankylosing spondylitis or in good health (not recorded which).

Many counts were recorded for this clonotype. The V gene is TRBV20-1, the J gene TRBJ1-2, with TRBD1 matching over 11 bases. The CDR3 is made up of 13 amino acids. Germline trimming cut 5 bases from V and 8 bases from J; bases unmatched to any gene: 7. The germline gives CDR1 DFQATT, CDR2 SNEGSKA (reference sequence). CDR3 amino acids: CSAWGQGEEGYTF. CDR3 DNA sequence: TGCAGTGCTTGGGGACAGGGGGAAGAAGGCTACACCTTC.

The table lists this clonotype with many counts. V is TRBV20-1 and J is TRBJ2-1, with 8 positions matching TRBD1. Trimming at V came to 7 bases and at J to 7 bases, leaving 12 bases not matched to a gene. The germline CDR1 and CDR2 sequences are DFQATT and SNEGSKA (reference sequence). The CDR3 contains 14 residues. The CDR3 DNA sequence: TGCAGTGTCTCGACAGGGGAATTTAGAAATGAGCAGTTCTTC. Residues: CSVSTGEFRNEQFF.

Here the CDR3 reads CASSLGGGFGEQYF. CDR3 nucleotide sequence: TGTGCCAGCAGTTTAGGGGGAGGGTTCGGCGAGCAGTACTTC. The rearrangement links TRBV12-3 or TRBV12-4 to TRBJ2-7; 7 bases align to TRBD2. The V and J ends lost 1 base and 6 bases, in that order; junction bases with no gene match: 6. The CDR3 is made up of 14 amino acids.

V usage is TRBV5-5 and J usage is TRBJ1-4; D is uncertain. Per germline, CDR1 SGHKS and CDR2 YYEKEE (reference sequence). This CDR3 comprises 14 residues. Trimming stripped 2 bases from V and 4 bases from J, with 9 bases between. The CDR3 region is CASSFSSNNEKLFF. The DNA of the CDR3 is TGTGCCAGCAGCTTTTCCAGTAATAATGAAAAACTGTTTTTT.

Ten or more counts support this clonotype. This chain links TRBV29-1 with TRBJ2-2, with D unclear. V lost 6 bases, J lost 5 bases, and 10 bases lay in between. Germline V gives CDR1 SQVTM, CDR2 ANQGSEA. This CDR3 is 12 amino acids long. Here the CDR3 reads CSVRPGTGELFF. In DNA, the CDR3 is TGCAGCGTACGCCCCGGGACCGGGGAGCTGTTTTTT.

In regard to this clonotype: A much larger clone differs by one base, so this may be a read error. Since no conserved phenylalanine or tryptophan closes the CDR3, a read error is the likely cause. CDR3 protein: CASTGTATNEKLFL. CDR3 nucleotide sequence: TGTGCCAGTACCGGGACGGCAACTAATGAAAAACTGTTTCTT. The chain recombines TRBV19 with TRBJ1-4; possibly TRBD1 for D (5 bases). Trimming shortened V by 7 bases and J by 0 bases, and 9 bases separated the two germline ends. CDR3 size: 14 residues. Per the germline V gene, CDR1 is LNHDA and CDR2 is SQIVND (reference sequence).

To note about this clonotype: Since a much larger clone is just one base distant, this may be a read error. The chain couples TRBV11-2 to TRBJ2-5; 15 bases align to TRBD2. This CDR3 is built from 16 residues. CDR1 is SGHAT, CDR2 FQNNGV, per germline. CDR3 nucleotides: TGTGCCAGCAGCTTCCTGCGGACTAGCGGGAGGGAGACCCAGTGCTTC. Its protein is CASSFLRTSGRETQCF.

This clonotype was picked up many times. The chain joins TRBV29-1 to TRBJ2-7; perhaps TRBD1 as D (6 bases). V shed 4 bases and J shed 5 bases, with 12 bases lying between them. Per the germline V gene, CDR1 is SQVTM and CDR2 is ANQGSEA. This CDR3 spans 12 amino acids. Written as DNA, the CDR3 is TGCAGCGTTGTTTCCGGGACACACGAGCAGTACTTC. It translates to CSVVSGTHEQYF.

The chain joins TRBV20-1 to TRBJ1-4; TRBD1 matches at 9 bases. V lost 3 bases to trimming and J lost 0 bases; unmatched junction nucleotides: 5. This CDR3 comprises 16 residues. Germline lookup yields CDR1 DFQATT and CDR2 SNEGSKA (reference sequence). The CDR3 DNA reads TGCAGTGCTAGTTCGACAGGGGGGGCAACTAATGAAAAACTGTTTTTT. Protein product: CSASSTGGATNEKLFF.

This clonotype was observed at least ten times. The chain uses TRBV20-1 and TRBJ2-1, with a weak D call TRBD2 (5 bases). Germline CDR1 reads DFQATT; CDR2 reads SNEGSKA (reference sequence). V lost 0 bases and J 3 bases, leaving 9 bases between the germline ends. The CDR3 extends over 14 amino acids. This CDR3 reads CSARDPSSYNEQFF. The CDR3 DNA follows: TGCAGTGCTAGAGATCCTAGCAGCTACAATGAGCAGTTCTTC.

As DNA, the CDR3 is TGTGCCAGCAGTAGGGACAGGAAGAACACTGAAGCTTTCTTT. Translating gives CASSRDRKNTEAFF. The J gene is TRBJ1-1, the V gene TRBV12-3 or TRBV12-4; 8 bases agree with TRBD1. This CDR3 has 14 amino acids. The J segment lost 1 base and the V segment lost 5 bases, leaving 3 bases of the junction unmatched.

This clonotype was found many times. The chain is built from TRBV5-8 and TRBJ1-2; the match to TRBD1 covers 11 bases. The V gene end was trimmed by 10 bases and the J gene end by 3 bases; junction bases not matched to a gene: 5. The CDR3 is 13 residues long. From germline, CDR1 is SGHTS and CDR2 YDEGEE. The CDR3 loop reads CAARTGGYYGYTF. Written as DNA, the CDR3 is TGTGCCGCCCGGACAGGGGGCTACTATGGCTACACCTTC.

This clonotype was seen repeatedly, ten times or more. The chain joins TRBV21-1 to TRBJ2-7; the listed D gene, TRBD1, was not tested against the DNA. TRBV21-1 is a recognized pseudogene. CDR3 length: 13 amino acids. In DNA form, the CDR3 reads TGTGCCAGCAGGAACCGTACAGGTTACGAGCAGTACTTC. It yields the protein CASRNRTGYEQYF.

This clonotype appeared many times. The CDR3 DNA is TGCGCCAGCAGCTTGGCGACGAGTGGGGGCCTGGAGACCCAGTACTTC. Translation: CASSLATSGGLETQYF. The chain recombines TRBV5-1 with TRBJ2-5, with TRBD1 as a possible D gene (6 bases). The ends were cut back, 0 bases at V and 5 bases at J, with 17 bases in the middle. Germline CDR1 is SGHRS and CDR2 is YFSETQ. The CDR3 extends over 16 amino acids. Based on the CDR3 plus reference TRBV5-1 and TRBJ2-5, the full variable domain is KAGVTQTPRYLIKTRGQQVTLSCSPISGHRSVSWYQQTPGQGLQFLFEYFSETQRNKGNFPGRFSGRQFSNSRSEMNVSTLELGDSALYLCASSLATSGGLETQYFGPGTRLLVL.

This clonotype was seen repeatedly, ten times or more. V and J are TRBV7-3 and TRBJ2-6; D could derive from TRBD1 or TRBD2 (6 bases each). This CDR3 is 17 amino acids long. Trimming took off 2 bases at V and 0 bases at J, with 11 bases between the two ends. Germline CDR1 reads SGHTA; CDR2 reads FQGTGA. The CDR3 region is CASSLRGLPSGANVLTF. The CDR3 DNA sequence: TGTGCCAGCAGCTTACGGGGGCTCCCCTCTGGGGCCAACGTCCTGACTTTC. The variable domain in full, completed from reference TRBV7-3 and TRBJ2-6, reads GAGVSQTPSNKVTEKGKYVELRCDPISGHTALYWYRQSLGQGPEFLIYFQGTGAADDSGLPNDRFFAVRPEGSVSTLKIQRTERGDSAVYLCASSLRGLPSGANVLTFGAGSRLTVL.

This clonotype was detected ten times or more. The V gene is TRBV11-2, the J gene TRBJ2-1; 7 nucleotides align to TRBD1. Germline CDR1 and CDR2: SGHAT and FQNNGV. The CDR3 is 14 amino acids. V lost 7 bases and J lost 4; bases outside the gene matches: 7. In nucleotides, the CDR3 is TGTGCCAGCACTGGGGACAGACAATACAATGAGCAGTTCTTC. As protein: CASTGDRQYNEQFF. Together with reference TRBV11-2 and TRBJ2-1, the CDR3 gives the full variable domain: EAGVAQSPRYKIIEKRQSVAFWCNPISGHATLYWYQQILGQGPKLLIQFQNNGVVDDSQLPKDRFSAERLKGVDSTLKIQPAKLEDSAVYLCASTGDRQYNEQFFGPGTRLTVL.

This clonotype was counted at least ten times. The chain joins TRBV12-3 or TRBV12-4 to TRBJ1-6; D is undetermined. The V and J ends lost 3 bases and 8 bases respectively, with 14 bases between them. The CDR3 is 15 residues long. In nucleotides, the CDR3 is TGTGCCAGCAGTTTGAACGGGGTCGGTGATTCACCCCTCCACTTT. Residues: CASSLNGVGDSPLHF.

The table lists this clonotype with many counts. This chain uses TRBV5-1 with TRBJ1-2, with TRBD1 identical over 7 bases. CDR3 length equals 16 residues. The ends lost 3 bases at V and 0 bases at J; junction bases unmatched: 8. CDR1 and CDR2 (germline): SGHRS, YFSETQ. In DNA, the CDR3 is TGCGCCAGCAGCTCCAGGGGGGACAGTACTAACTATGGCTACACCTTC. The encoded protein is CASSSRGDSTNYGYTF.

This clonotype was seen repeatedly, ten times or more. CDR3 bases: TGCAGTGCTAGGAAGAACAGGGACGATAACTATGGCTACACCTTC. Its protein is CSARKNRDDNYGYTF. V is TRBV20-1 and J is TRBJ1-2; D perhaps matches TRBD1 (6 bases). The germline V gene has CDR1 DFQATT and CDR2 SNEGSKA (reference sequence). This CDR3 is built from 15 residues. Trimming pared 3 bases from V and 1 base from J, leaving 15 bases between.

This clonotype was found many times. The rearrangement uses TRBV5-1 and TRBJ1-3; no reliable D call. Germline lookup yields CDR1 SGHRS and CDR2 YFSETQ. The V and J ends lost 8 bases and 0 bases respectively, with 12 bases between them. This CDR3 is built from 14 residues. The CDR3 spells CASRDGSSGNTIYF. As DNA, the CDR3 is TGCGCCAGTCGTGACGGGAGCTCTGGAAACACCATATATTTT.

This clonotype was counted ten times or more. The chain is built from TRBV20-1 and TRBJ2-4; TRBD1 matches at 10 bases. The V gene's germline CDR1 is DFQATT and CDR2 SNEGSKA (reference sequence). This CDR3 spans 16 amino acids. J lost 7 bases, V lost 3 bases, and 12 bases had no gene match. The CDR3 DNA reads TGCAGTGCTAGTATGGGACAGGGGATTTTAGGTAACATTCAGTACTTC. Residues: CSASMGQGILGNIQYF.

This clonotype was seen at least ten times. V gene TRBV5-1 combines with J gene TRBJ2-3; the D gene could be TRBD1 or TRBD2 (5 bases each). The germline V gene encodes CDR1 SGHRS and CDR2 YFSETQ. This CDR3 has 14 residues. V lost 3 bases to trimming and J lost 3 bases, with 11 bases between them. The DNA of the CDR3 is TGCGCCAGCAGCTCCGGGACGGCGACAGATACGCAGTATTTT. Residues: CASSSGTATDTQYF. Filled out from reference TRBV5-1 and TRBJ2-3, the complete variable domain reads KAGVTQTPRYLIKTRGQQVTLSCSPISGHRSVSWYQQTPGQGLQFLFEYFSETQRNKGNFPGRFSGRQFSNSRSEMNVSTLELGDSALYLCASSSGTATDTQYFGPGTRLTVL.

In this sample, this clonotype turned up many times. The gene calls are TRBV20-1 and TRBJ2-5; no clear D gene. The CDR3 is made up of 10 amino acids. The germline V gene encodes CDR1 DFQATT and CDR2 SNEGSKA (reference sequence). CDR3 DNA: TGCAGCCTATCCCTGGAGACCCAGTACTTC. This encodes CSLSLETQYF.

The sample holds many counts of this clonotype. This chain joins TRBV3-1 and TRBJ2-4, with D possibly TRBD2 on 5 matching bases. The CDR3 contains 15 residues. The germline CDR1 and CDR2 sequences are LGHDT and YNNKEL (reference sequence). V was pared by 4 bases and J by 8 bases, with 18 bases between. The CDR3 sequence: CASSPPGKSGDIQYF. The CDR3 bases are TGTGCCAGCAGCCCACCGGGAAAGAGTGGAGACATTCAGTACTTC. Drawing the rest from reference TRBV3-1 and TRBJ2-4, the complete variable domain is DTAVSQTPKYLVTQMGNDKSIKCEQNLGHDTMYWYKQDSKKFLKIMFSYNNKELIINETVPNRFSPKSPDKAHLNLHINSLELGDSAVYFCASSPPGKSGDIQYFGAGTRLSVL.

This clonotype was seen many times. This sequence joins TRBV2 and TRBJ1-1, with TRBD1 identical over 11 bases. Trimming at V came to 6 bases and at J to 0 bases, leaving 12 bases not matched to a gene. The CDR3 is made up of 18 amino acids. Per germline, CDR1 SNHLY and CDR2 FYNNEI. CDR3: CASSGDGQGASVNTEAFF. Written as DNA, the CDR3 is TGTGCCAGCAGCGGGGATGGACAGGGGGCGTCTGTGAACACTGAAGCTTTCTTT.

Ten or more counts support this clonotype. The chain links TRBV5-1 to TRBJ2-5; 12 positions agree with TRBD2. The CDR3 spans 16 residues. J was trimmed by 3 bases and V by 4 bases; bases with no gene match: 7. Germline V gene data show CDR1 as SGHRS and CDR2 as YFSETQ. In DNA, the CDR3 is TGCGCCAGCAGCCTGACTAGCGGGGGATGGAAAGAGACCCAGTACTTC. Protein product: CASSLTSGGWKETQYF. Using reference TRBV5-1 and TRBJ2-5 for the parts outside the CDR3, the full variable domain is KAGVTQTPRYLIKTRGQQVTLSCSPISGHRSVSWYQQTPGQGLQFLFEYFSETQRNKGNFPGRFSGRQFSNSRSEMNVSTLELGDSALYLCASSLTSGGWKETQYFGPGTRLLVL.

This clonotype was seen ten or more times. The CDR3 DNA sequence: TGTGCCAGCAGTATCCGGGACAGGGGTGGCGAGACCCAGTACTTC. Its protein is CASSIRDRGGETQYF. The chain employs TRBV12-3 or TRBV12-4 and TRBJ2-5; 10 positions agree with TRBD1. Germline trimming cut 5 bases from V and 5 bases from J; bases unmatched to any gene: 8. This CDR3 has 15 residues.

This clonotype was observed many times. This chain joins TRBV6-1 and TRBJ2-2, with TRBD2 identical over 10 bases. Germline CDR1 reads MNHNS; CDR2 reads SASEGT. The CDR3 spans 17 residues. V was clipped by 5 bases and J by 0 bases; unmatched bases: 6. CDR3 nucleotide sequence: TGTGCCAGCAGTCAGAGGCTAGCGGGAGCGAACACCGGGGAGCTGTTTTTT. It translates to CASSQRLAGANTGELFF.

This clonotype showed up many times. The gene calls are TRBV7-6 and TRBJ2-1; TRBD2 agrees at 10 bases. The germline CDR1 and CDR2 sequences are SGHVS and FNYEAQ. The ends lost 2 bases at V and 4 bases at J; junction bases unmatched: 8. The CDR3 is made up of 17 amino acids. CDR3 nucleotides: TGTGCCAGCAGCTTACCACCAGCGGGGGGGGTATACAATGAGCAGTTCTTC. Protein: CASSLPPAGGVYNEQFF.

There are many counts of this clonotype. V is TRBV28 and J is TRBJ2-5, with D perhaps matching TRBD1 (6 bases). V lost 6 bases to trimming and J lost 3 bases, with 14 bases between them. The CDR3 covers 14 residues. Germline V CDR1 and CDR2: MDHEN, SYDVKM. CDR3 sequence reads: CASREGGLEETQYF. In DNA, the CDR3 is TGTGCCAGCAGGGAAGGGGGATTGGAAGAGACCCAGTACTTC.